Listed here are 14 T cell receptor beta chains from one sample, sequenced in a study of T cell changes during pregnancy in multiple sclerosis (dated by TCRdb to the late 2010s). The library was made by the immunoSEQ multiplex PCR assay. TCRdb carries this immuneACCESS record with in-frame sequences only. Its versions omit some clonotypes, under half of them owing to an unresolved V gene in the studies checked, with the rest unexplained. The sample table contains about 110,000 clones; only one count was recorded for 92% of them. The top ten clones comprise 1.5% of the sample. Here the sequenced sample was peripheral blood, taken in the third trimester of pregnancy. The receptors derive from a female donor with multiple sclerosis, enrolled in a pregnancy study.

Here the CDR3 reads CASSNGQGYIQYF. As DNA, the CDR3 is TGTGCCAGCAGTAACGGACAGGGTTACATTCAGTACTTC. The V call is TRBV28, the J call TRBJ2-4, with TRBD1 identical over 8 bases. J lost 8 bases, V lost 5 bases, and 5 bases had no gene match. CDR1 and CDR2 (germline): MDHEN, SYDVKM. The CDR3 totals 13 residues.

This clone was seen just once. The rearrangement joins TRBV18 to TRBJ1-1; no firm D call. Trimming pared 6 bases from V and 1 base from J, leaving 15 bases between. Germline loops: CDR1 KGHSH, CDR2 LQKENI. The length of the CDR3 is 15 residues. The CDR3 bases are TGTGCCAGCTCCCCTATCGTACAGACGAACACTGAAGCTTTCTTT. This codes for CASSPIVQTNTEAFF.

The chain employs TRBV5-6 and TRBJ1-2; 12 bases are shared with TRBD1. The CDR3 totals 18 residues. Germline lookup yields CDR1 SGHDT and CDR2 YYEEEE. The trim removed 4 bases at V and 0 bases at J, leaving 10 bases unmatched. The CDR3 loop is CASSPSPGQGAANYGYTF. CDR3 coding DNA: TGTGCCAGCAGCCCCTCCCCGGGACAGGGGGCAGCTAACTATGGCTACACCTTC.

The rearrangement joins TRBV28 to TRBJ1-2, with 7 bases identical to TRBD1. The CDR3 is 16 residues long. Losses at the gene ends were 6 bases for V and 4 bases for J; bases not matched to a gene: 14. Germline values: CDR1 MDHEN, CDR2 SYDVKM. CDR3 sequence reads: CASRKMLDRVGYGYTF. The CDR3 DNA reads as TGTGCCAGCAGGAAAATGCTCGACAGGGTCGGCTATGGCTACACCTTC.

The V gene is TRBV7-2, the J gene TRBJ1-5; 7 positions agree with TRBD1. The CDR3 spans 15 residues. V dropped 2 bases and J dropped 5; count of bases not matched to a gene: 6. Germline V CDR1 and CDR2: SGHTA, FQGNSA. CDR3 bases: TGTGCCAGCAGCTTAAGGTTCCAGGGGGATCAGCCCCAGCATTTT. As protein: CASSLRFQGDQPQHF.

The chain joins TRBV18 to TRBJ2-5; TRBD2 agrees at 10 bases. This CDR3 is built from 15 residues. V gave up 5 bases and J gave up 2 bases; unmatched junction bases: 5. CDR1 KGHSH and CDR2 LQKENI come from the germline V gene. The CDR3 region has the DNA TGTGCCAGCTCAAGCGGGAGGGCCTGGCAAGAGACCCAGTACTTC. It is translated as CASSSGRAWQETQYF.

The V and J genes are TRBV6-1 and TRBJ2-7, with 9 bases matching TRBD1. There are 14 residues in the CDR3. Germline V gene sequence: CDR1 MNHNS, CDR2 SASEGT. Trimming took 8 bases from V and 4 from J; bases not matched to a gene: 9. CDR3 sequence: CASWGGTGPYEQYF. Here the CDR3 DNA reads TGTGCCAGCTGGGGAGGGACAGGGCCGTACGAGCAGTACTTC.

The rearrangement uses TRBV11-3 and TRBJ1-2; D remains unclear. The CDR3 is 12 residues long. V lost 1 base and J 6 bases, leaving 6 bases between the germline ends. Looked up from germline, CDR1 is SGHNT and CDR2 is YENEEA. The CDR3 DNA reads TGTGCCAGCAGCTTAGGAGGCGATGGCTACACCTTC. Translation gives CASSLGGDGYTF.

The genes are TRBV9 and TRBJ2-2; 11 nucleotides match TRBD2. The germline V gene encodes CDR1 SGDLS and CDR2 YYNGEE. This CDR3 is built from 16 residues. V gave up 4 bases and J gave up 0 bases; unmatched junction bases: 2. The DNA of the CDR3 is TGTGCCAGCAGCCCGACTAGCGGGGCGAACACCGGGGAGCTGTTTTTT. Translated, it gives CASSPTSGANTGELFF.

The chain employs TRBV5-6 and TRBJ1-4; D gene ambiguous. Germline-derived CDR1 and CDR2 are SGHDT and YYEEEE. This CDR3 contains 16 residues. Trimming took 4 bases from V and 0 from J, leaving 13 bases between them. DNA of the CDR3: TGTGCCAGCAGCATACGACGGACTGCAACTAATGAAAAACTGTTTTTT. Its protein is CASSIRRTATNEKLFF. Full variable domain (outside the CDR3, taken from reference TRBV5-6 and TRBJ1-4): DAGVTQSPTHLIKTRGQQVTLRCSPKSGHDTVSWYQQALGQGPQFIFQYYEEEERQRGNFPDRFSGHQFPNYSSELNVNALLLGDSALYLCASSIRRTATNEKLFFGSGTQLSVL.

V is TRBV10-2 and J is TRBJ1-5; D not certain. This CDR3 region has 14 residues. Germline V gene lookup returns CDR1 WSHSY and CDR2 SAAADI. Trimming took 11 bases from V and 2 from J, leaving 16 bases between them. This CDR3 is CASTPAGGNQPQHF. CDR3 nucleotides: TGCGCCTCCACCCCGGCGGGTGGCAATCAGCCCCAGCATTTT.

This clone was picked up one time. The CDR3 DNA is TGTGCCAGCAGCCTTACTAGCGGGAGTTTCTACAATGAGCAGTTCTTC. This sequence encodes CASSLTSGSFYNEQFF. The gene calls are TRBV5-4 and TRBJ2-1, with TRBD2 identical over 11 bases. V shed 4 bases and J 3 bases; nucleotides not matched to a gene: 6. CDR3 length: 16 amino acids. Germline CDR1 is SGHNT and CDR2 is YYREEE (reference sequence).

The rearrangement joins TRBV5-4 to TRBJ2-1, with 9 bases matching TRBD2. The germline V gene encodes CDR1 SGHNT and CDR2 YYREEE (reference sequence). V was clipped by 1 base and J by 3 bases; unmatched bases: 5. CDR3 length: 16 residues. This chain's CDR3 is CASSLPGTSLYNEQFF. CDR3 sequence (DNA): TGTGCCAGCAGCTTGCCCGGGACTAGCCTCTACAATGAGCAGTTCTTC. The full variable domain, in which reference TRBV5-4 and TRBJ2-1 provide the parts outside the CDR3, is ETGVTQSPTHLIKTRGQQVTLRCSSQSGHNTVSWYQQALGQGPQFIFQYYREEENGRGNFPPRFSGLQFPNYSSELNVNALELDDSALYLCASSLPGTSLYNEQFFGPGTRLTVL.

CDR3 coding DNA: TGCAGCGTTGATGCGCAGGGGGCCGGGGGTGAAGCTTTCTTT. Protein product: CSVDAQGAGGEAFF. The rearrangement uses TRBV29-1 and TRBJ1-1; 8 bases map to TRBD1. This CDR3 contains 14 residues. The junction had 10 bases not matched to a gene; V was cut back by 3 bases and J by 7 bases. The germline V gene encodes CDR1 SQVTM and CDR2 ANQGSEA.